These 15 T cell receptor beta chains share one sample of origin, sequenced in a study of cytomegalovirus exposure and HLA in healthy donors. PCR involved 60 Vbeta and 13 Jbeta primers. Data came from immunoSEQ multiplex PCR; TCRdb stores just in-frame clones and leaves some out. The table records 100,000 or so clones, approximately 64% of them present only once. The specimen sequenced was PBMCs. The receptors stem from a human donor in good health.

V usage is TRBV5-1 and J usage is TRBJ1-2; 8 nucleotides line up with TRBD1. The V and J ends lost 1 base and 8 bases, in that order; junction bases with no gene match: 16. The germline V gene encodes CDR1 SGHRS and CDR2 YFSETQ. This CDR3 is 17 amino acids long. The CDR3 protein is CASSLTGTTDRVGGYTF. CDR3 nucleotides: TGCGCCAGCAGCTTGACCGGTACGACGGACAGGGTCGGAGGCTACACCTTC.

The chain employs TRBV15 and TRBJ2-7; maybe TRBD2 (5 bases). V lost 0 bases to trimming and J lost 0 bases, with 9 bases between them. The CDR3 consists of 15 residues. Germline assignment: CDR1 LNHNV and CDR2 YYDKDF (reference sequence). CDR3 sequence reads: CATSRDGLASYEQYF. The CDR3 region has the DNA TGTGCCACCAGCAGAGATGGGCTAGCCTCCTACGAGCAGTACTTC.

The chain has TRBV30 and TRBJ2-7, with D perhaps TRBD1 (6 bases). CDR1 and CDR2 (germline): GTSNPN, SVGIG (reference sequence). The germline V and J ends were trimmed by 3 bases and 6 bases, with 12 bases remaining between them. The CDR3 runs to 12 residues. The CDR3 sequence: CAWSSDRSEQYF. The CDR3 coding sequence is TGTGCCTGGAGCTCCGACAGGAGCGAGCAGTACTTC.

A single count supports this clone. The rearrangement uses TRBV28 and TRBJ1-2, with D uncertain. Looked up from germline, CDR1 is MDHEN and CDR2 is SYDVKM. The CDR3 runs 11 residues. V shed 4 bases and J shed 5 bases, with 5 bases lying between them. The CDR3: CASSSPYGYTF. CDR3 nucleotide sequence: TGTGCCAGCAGTTCTCCTTATGGCTACACCTTC.

This clone showed up just a few times. The chain is built from TRBV9 and TRBJ2-1; TRBD2 might be the D (5 bases). The CDR3 is made up of 16 amino acids. V was trimmed by 0 bases and J by 1 base, leaving 11 bases between them. Germline loops: CDR1 SGDLS, CDR2 YYNGEE. CDR3 region: CASSVAAGVSYNEQFF. CDR3 nucleotides: TGTGCCAGCAGCGTAGCCGCGGGTGTGTCCTACAATGAGCAGTTCTTC.

CDR3 sequence: CATQTSGINNEQFF. In DNA, the CDR3 is TGTGCCACCCAGACTAGCGGGATTAACAATGAGCAGTTCTTC. The chain employs TRBV30 and TRBJ2-1, with 11 positions matching TRBD2. This CDR3 region has 14 residues. The V and J ends lost 8 bases and 5 bases, in that order; junction bases with no gene match: 8. Germline V gene sequence: CDR1 GTSNPN, CDR2 SVGIG (reference sequence). Based on the CDR3 plus reference TRBV30 and TRBJ2-1, the full variable domain is SQTIHQWPATLVQPVGSPLSLECTVEGTSNPNLYWYRQAAGRGLQLLFYSVGIGQISSEVPQNLSASRPQDRQFILSSKKLLLSDSGFYLCATQTSGINNEQFFGPGTRLTVL.

This clone occurred a few times. The chain combines TRBV11-1 with TRBJ1-1; D gene ambiguous. CDR3 length: 13 residues. Looked up from germline, CDR1 is SGHAT and CDR2 is FQDESV (reference sequence). The V gene lost 1 base and the J gene lost 4 bases, with 7 bases spanning the gap. The chain's CDR3 is CASSLVPSTEAFF. CDR3 in DNA: TGTGCCAGCAGCTTAGTCCCCAGCACTGAAGCTTTCTTT. Supplemented by reference TRBV11-1 and TRBJ1-1, the full variable domain reads EAEVAQSPRYKITEKSQAVAFWCDPISGHATLYWYRQILGQGPELLVQFQDESVVDDSQLPKDRFSAERLKGVDSTLKIQPAELGDSAMYLCASSLVPSTEAFFGQGTRLTVV.

This clone was counted a few times. The rearrangement uses TRBV29-1 and TRBJ2-1; TRBD2 matches at 10 bases. Germline V CDR1 and CDR2: SQVTM, ANQGSEA. V shed 3 bases and J 12 bases; nucleotides not matched to a gene: 2. The CDR3 consists of 11 residues. In DNA, the CDR3 is TGCAGCGTTGATAGCGGGAGGACGCAGTTCTTC. Translated, it gives CSVDSGRTQFF.

This sequence joins TRBV27 and TRBJ2-2; 12 positions agree with TRBD2. The V gene end was trimmed by 3 bases and the J gene end by 9 bases; junction bases not matched to a gene: 8. CDR3 length: 16 amino acids. Germline V gene sequence: CDR1 MNHEY, CDR2 SMNVEV (reference sequence). The CDR3: CASSFRTSGIVRELFF. The CDR3 coding sequence is TGTGCCAGCAGTTTCCGGACTAGCGGGATTGTGAGGGAGCTGTTTTTT.

This rearrangement joins TRBV18 to TRBJ2-5; TRBD1 aligns across 11 bases. Germline-derived CDR1 and CDR2 are KGHSH and LQKENI. The CDR3 is 17 residues long. Germline trimming cut 4 bases from V and 4 bases from J; bases unmatched to any gene: 11. The CDR3 nucleotides are TGTGCCAGCTCACTCCTAGGACAGGGGGCAGTAGGAGAGACCCAGTACTTC. Its protein product is CASSLLGQGAVGETQYF.

The rearrangement links TRBV6-1 to TRBJ1-3, with 7 bases matching TRBD1. J lost 7 bases, V lost 5 bases, and 11 bases had no gene match. Germline CDR1 is MNHNS and CDR2 is SASEGT. The CDR3 totals 15 residues. The CDR3 nucleotides are TGTGCCAGCAGTATGCTGACAGGGAACCTTAACACCATATATTTT. As protein: CASSMLTGNLNTIYF.

The chain recombines TRBV7-3 with TRBJ2-1, with 11 bases aligning to TRBD2. Looked up from germline, CDR1 is SGHTA and CDR2 is FQGTGA. The CDR3 has 16 residues. Trimming cost V 4 bases and J 3 bases; bases outside gene matches: 5. For the CDR3, the DNA is TGTGCCAGCAGCTCCCCCGGGACTAGCGGCTACAATGAGCAGTTCTTC. This codes for CASSSPGTSGYNEQFF. Together with reference TRBV7-3 and TRBJ2-1, the CDR3 gives the full variable domain: GAGVSQTPSNKVTEKGKYVELRCDPISGHTALYWYRQSLGQGPEFLIYFQGTGAADDSGLPNDRFFAVRPEGSVSTLKIQRTERGDSAVYLCASSSPGTSGYNEQFFGPGTRLTVL.

This chain joins TRBV7-9 and TRBJ2-1; D is unresolved. In germline, CDR1 is SEHNR, CDR2 FQNEAQ (reference sequence). This CDR3 has 15 residues. The V end lost 5 bases, the J end lost 5 bases, and 16 bases lay between the germline ends. The CDR3 sequence: CASSPLQANNNEQFF. The DNA for the CDR3 is TGTGCCAGCAGCCCTCTCCAAGCGAACAACAATGAGCAGTTCTTC.

Notes on this clone: At one end, the junction sequence differs from germline, possibly due to a read error. This chain uses TRBV2 with TRBJ2-6, with D possibly matching TRBD1 (5 bases). The V gene's germline CDR1 is SNHLY and CDR2 FYNNEI. The CDR3 is 15 amino acids. CDR3 sequence: CASSSTVSGANVLNF. CDR3 in DNA: TGTGCCAGCAGTTCTACAGTGTCTGGGGCCAACGTCCTGAATTTC. The entire variable domain, with the rest obtained from reference TRBV2 and TRBJ2-6, is as follows: EPEVTQTPSHQVTQMGQEVILRCVPISNHLYFYWYRQILGQKVEFLVSFYNNEISEKSEIFDDQFSVERPDGSNFTLKIRSTKLEDSAMYFCASSSTVSGANVLNFGAGSRLTVL.

V is TRBV6-1 and J is TRBJ1-4; D is unresolved. V was shortened by 3 bases and J by 7 bases, with 12 bases between the two germline ends. CDR3 length: 14 amino acids. Germline assignment: CDR1 MNHNS and CDR2 SASEGT. CDR3 protein: CASSDGPGGEKLFF. The CDR3 nucleotides read TGTGCCAGCAGTGATGGCCCCGGAGGTGAAAAACTGTTTTTT.